Shown below are 5 T cell receptor beta chains from a single sample sequenced in a study of graft-versus-host responses after intestinal transplantation. Using immunoSEQ multiplex PCR, the repertoire was profiled, and TCRdb retains in-frame clones only, with some absent. The table includes around 100,000 clones, 90% to 95% detected once. Their antigens remain unidentified. The sequencing used unstimulated CD4+ T cells sorted from spleen or lymph node cells, collected before transplant. These receptors were obtained from a human donor who was the organ donor for an intestinal transplant.

The V and J genes are TRBV18 and TRBJ2-1, with D perhaps TRBD1 (6 bases). V lost 2 bases and J 9 bases, leaving 23 bases between the germline ends. The CDR3 runs 17 residues. Per the germline V gene, CDR1 is KGHSH and CDR2 is LQKENI. The CDR3 DNA sequence: TGTGCCAGCTCACCAGGCACAGGGATCGTGGATTACGTTGAGCAGTTCTTC. It specifies CASSPGTGIVDYVEQFF.

This sequence joins TRBV18 and TRBJ2-5, with D hard to call. The DNA end lines up better with TRBJ2-7; the J call may be wrong. The CDR3 is made up of 14 amino acids. Germline CDR1 reads KGHSH; CDR2 reads LQKENI. The CDR3 nucleotides are TGTGCCAGCTCACCACTCGCCCGATACTACGAGCAGTACTTC. This encodes CASSPLARYYEQYF.

The chain uses TRBV2 and TRBJ2-5; a weak D match, TRBD2 (7 bases). V lost 1 base, J lost 4 bases, and 10 bases lay in between. This CDR3 comprises 14 residues. Germline CDR1 reads SNHLY; CDR2 reads FYNNEI. In nucleotides, the CDR3 is TGTGCCAGCAGTGAAGATAGGGGGGGAGAGACCCAGTACTTC. Its protein product is CASSEDRGGETQYF.

This chain links TRBV7-9 with TRBJ2-2, with TRBD1 as a possible D gene (5 bases). The germline V gene has CDR1 SEHNR and CDR2 FQNEAQ (reference sequence). Trimming removed 0 bases from V and 0 bases from J, with 5 bases in between. The CDR3 contains 15 residues. CDR3 protein: CASSLAGANTGELFF. CDR3 in DNA: TGTGCCAGCAGCTTAGCAGGGGCGAACACCGGGGAGCTGTTTTTT.

The genes are TRBV7-2 and TRBJ2-7; 7 nucleotides align to TRBD1. With 1 base clipped from V and 2 bases from J, the junction kept 2 bases outside the gene matches. This CDR3 has 14 amino acids. In germline, CDR1 is SGHTA, CDR2 FQGNSA. The CDR3 DNA reads TGTGCCAGCAGCTTAGTGCAGGGGGCCTACGAGCAGTACTTC. Residues: CASSLVQGAYEQYF. Combining the CDR3 with reference TRBV7-2 and TRBJ2-7 gives the whole variable domain GAGVSQSPSNKVTEKGKDVELRCDPISGHTALYWYRQSLGQGLEFLIYFQGNSAPDKSGLPSDRFSAERTGGSVSTLTIQRTQQEDSAVYLCASSLVQGAYEQYFGPGTRLTVT.